The entry below gives a single TCR beta chain sequence along with its context. The CDR3 sequence is 16 residues long. The ends lost 0 bases at V and 9 bases at J; junction bases unmatched: 4. Germline CDR1 and CDR2: MNHEY and SVGEGT. Generated by immunoSEQ multiplex PCR, the TCRdb table keeps only in-frame clones and is missing some. The sample contains a few hundred thousand clones, around 91% of which appear only once. These data come from a study of blood T cell repertoires in COVID-19. Sequencing was done on a sample of PBMCs or T cells enriched from blood (not recorded which). This rearrangement joins TRBV6-2 or TRBV6-3 to TRBJ2-1; 14 nucleotides line up with TRBD2. The source is a man younger than 45 who had been exposed to COVID-19. The chain's CDR3 is CASSYSTSGGAGEQFF. The CDR3 nucleotides read TGTGCCAGCAGTTACTCGACTAGCGGGGGGGCAGGTGAGCAGTTCTTC.